This TCR beta chain stems from a study of blood T cells in healthy people across ages. Study-wide findings and caveats: Strong correlation linked observed beta diversity and percent naive T cells. With unsorted PBMCs, a conclusive comparison of naive versus antigen-experienced cells was not possible. Comparison with aged donors showed that long-lived donors had more naive CD4+ cells and higher diversity.

Note on this clonotype: The antigen is unknown.

Every sample gave at least 5 micrograms of total RNA when it was extracted. A second PCR of about 7 to 12 cycles used a sample-barcoded 5' primer and a J-beta primer mix. TCRdb re-called the 5' RACE reads with MiXCR, one entry per CDR3 protein. The sample has about 640,000 distinct CDR3 sequences, roughly 50% seen once. The clonotype originates from a man aged 60 to 75 in good health. Material: blood.

CDR3 nucleotide sequence: TGTGCCAGCAGCTTCTTTCGGGCAGGGATTGGCAATGAGCAGTTCTTC. It yields the protein CASSFFRAGIGNEQFF. This sequence joins TRBV7-8 and TRBJ2-1; perhaps TRBD1 as D (5 bases). Trimming took off 3 bases at V and 6 bases at J, with 18 bases between the two ends. This CDR3 is 16 amino acids long. Per germline, CDR1 SGHVS and CDR2 FQNEAQ. The entire variable domain, with the rest obtained from reference TRBV7-8 and TRBJ2-1, is as follows: GAGVSQSPRYKVAKRGQDVALRCDPISGHVSLFWYQQALGQGPEFLTYFQNEAQLDKSGLPSDRFFAERPEGSVSTLKIQRTQQEDSAVYLCASSFFRAGIGNEQFFGPGTRLTVL.